This T cell receptor (beta chain) was captured in a study of cytomegalovirus exposure and HLA in healthy donors. PCR was performed using 60 Vbeta and 13 Jbeta primers. Sequencing used immunoSEQ multiplex PCR; TCRdb keeps in-frame clones, though not all of them. Among 70,000 to 90,000 clones listed, approximately 70% were seen once. Turning to this clone: The antigen remains unidentified.

Study-level findings and limits: A later analysis found that most CMV-associated TCR beta chains appeared HLA-restricted. Only CMV serostatus was available as immune exposure information.

This clonotype was obtained from a man aged 35 to 55 in good health and CMV-seropositive. The sample taken for sequencing was PBMCs.

CDR3 sequence reads: CASTTGELFF. The CDR3 DNA reads TGTGCCAGCACTACCGGGGAGCTGTTTTTT. The chain joins TRBV7-2 to TRBJ2-2; D remains ambiguous. The CDR3 covers 10 residues. The ends were cut back, 7 bases at V and 5 bases at J, with 2 bases in the middle. Germline V gene lookup returns CDR1 SGHTA and CDR2 FQGNSA.